This T cell receptor beta chain was observed in a study of response to subunit inactivated influenza vaccine. TCRdb redid the calling of the RT-PCR reads with MiXCR, one entry per CDR3 protein. Of more than 200,000 distinct CDR3 sequences in the sample, 9% to 15% were seen once. The junction had 8 bases not matched to a gene; V was cut back by 5 bases and J by 4 bases. The germline V gene has CDR1 PRHDT and CDR2 FYEKMQ (reference sequence). There are 15 residues in the CDR3. The source was non-naive T cells sorted from PBMCs, collected about 14 days before vaccination. The V call is TRBV13, the J call TRBJ2-7; 10 bases are a match to TRBD1. This receptor was taken from a man aged 45-65 years who received an inactivated influenza vaccine. CDR3 residues: CASSDSGTGAYEQYF. For the CDR3, the DNA is TGTGCCAGCAGCGATTCCGGGACAGGGGCATACGAGCAGTACTTC.